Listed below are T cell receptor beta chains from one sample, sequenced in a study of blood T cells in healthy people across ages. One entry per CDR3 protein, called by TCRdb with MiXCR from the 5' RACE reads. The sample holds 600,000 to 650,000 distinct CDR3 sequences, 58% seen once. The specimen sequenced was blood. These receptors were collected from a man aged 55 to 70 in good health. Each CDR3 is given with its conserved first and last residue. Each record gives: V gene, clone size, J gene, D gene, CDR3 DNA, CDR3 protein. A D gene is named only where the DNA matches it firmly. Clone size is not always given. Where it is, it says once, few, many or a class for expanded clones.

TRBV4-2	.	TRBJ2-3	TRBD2	TGTGCCAGCAGCCAAGACGAGCGGGGTGGAATGGCAGATACGCAGTATTTT	CASSQDERGGMADTQYF
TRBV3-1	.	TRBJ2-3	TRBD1	TGTGCCAGCAGCAAGGACAGGGGGCCGGGAGATACGCAGTATTTT	CASSKDRGPGDTQYF
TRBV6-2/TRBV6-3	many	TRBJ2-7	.	TGTGCCAGCAGTTACGATGCGGGGACCTTCTACGAGCAGTACTTC	CASSYDAGTFYEQYF
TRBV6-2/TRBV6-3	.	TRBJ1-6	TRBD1	TGTGCCAGCAGTTACAGCGACAGGGGGGCCTATAATTCACCCCTCCACTTT	CASSYSDRGAYNSPLHF
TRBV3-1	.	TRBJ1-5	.	TGTGCCAGCAGCCAAGATCCTAGCAGCAATCAGCCCCAGCATTTT	CASSQDPSSNQPQHF
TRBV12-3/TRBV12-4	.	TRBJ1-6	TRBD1	TGTGCCAGCAGTTCACAGGGGGCGCGTTCACCCCTCCACTTT	CASSSQGARSPLHF
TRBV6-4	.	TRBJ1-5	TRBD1	TGTGCCAGCAGTCGGGACAGGGAGCAGCCCCAGCATTTT	CASSRDREQPQHF
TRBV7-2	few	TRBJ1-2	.	TGTGCCAGCAGCCCGGGTGGGTCCCTTCGGGGCTACACCTTC	CASSPGGSLRGYTF
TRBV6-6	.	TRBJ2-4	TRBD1	TGTGCCAGCAGCTTGGGACAGGGAAAGCAGTACTTC	CASSLGQGKQYF
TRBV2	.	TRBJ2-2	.	TGTGCCAGCAGTGACGATTCAGGGCCTCCTGGCACCGGGGAGCTGTTTTTT	CASSDDSGPPGTGELFF
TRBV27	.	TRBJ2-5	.	TGTGCCAGCAGCCCCCGTCGGGATGGGGAGACCCAGTACTTC	CASSPRRDGETQYF